What follows are 2 T cell receptor beta chains derived from one specimen sequenced in a study of identical twins. Each CDR3 protein is one row after TCRdb ran MiXCR on the 5' RACE reads. The top ten clones hold under 2% of a sample with around 670,000 distinct CDR3 sequences, 5.5% to 6.5% of them seen once. The source material was naive T cells sorted from blood. The receptors derive from a man between 18 and 29 years old in good health.

This clonotype has a count of ten or more. The chain carries TRBV27 and TRBJ2-4; D gene uncertain. Germline V CDR1 and CDR2: MNHEY, SMNVEV (reference sequence). The CDR3 sequence is 13 residues long. V was shortened by 5 bases and J by 0 bases, with 5 bases between the two germline ends. This chain's CDR3 is CASSPTAKNIQYF. CDR3 coding DNA: TGTGCCAGCAGTCCTACAGCCAAAAACATTCAGTACTTC.

This clonotype was detected a few times. V gene TRBV20-1 combines with J gene TRBJ2-3, with D maybe TRBD1 (8 bases). The V gene's germline CDR1 is DFQATT and CDR2 SNEGSKA (reference sequence). The CDR3 sequence is 14 residues long. The V end lost 2 bases, the J end lost 6 bases, and 15 bases lay between the germline ends. CDR3 residues: CSARPGQGGDTQYF. The CDR3 DNA sequence: TGCAGTGCTAGACCTGGACAGGGAGGGGATACGCAGTATTTT.